The next 15 T cell receptor beta chains were all read from a single sample in a study of metastatic and nonmetastatic thyroid tumors. All patients were untreated before thyroid surgery. TCRdb re-called the PCR reads via MiXCR. The sample has about 93,000 clones; roughly 13% are singletons. What was sequenced was blood. Every receptor here comes from a female donor with papillary thyroid cancer or a benign thyroid nodule (not recorded which). Some clones in this sample may be carry-over from other donors' samples.

This clone was seen more than once but under ten times. A read error may be the cause here, since a much bigger clone is one base away. J is TRBJ2-7 and V is TRBV10-3; 9 nucleotides agree with TRBD2. Germline CDR1 and CDR2: ENHRY and SYGVKD. V lost 3 bases and J lost 6; bases outside the gene matches: 9. The CDR3 is 15 amino acids. CDR3 sequence reads: CAISDSSGRQGEQYF. For the CDR3, the DNA is TGTGCCATCAGTGACTCGAGCGGGAGGCAGGGCGAGCAGTACTTC.

This clone was counted ten times or more. The chain links TRBV11-2 to TRBJ2-6; D tentatively reads TRBD1 or TRBD2 (5 bases each). This CDR3 is built from 12 residues. The V end lost 1 base, the J end lost 13 bases, and 8 bases lay between the germline ends. Germline loops: CDR1 SGHAT, CDR2 FQNNGV. CDR3 protein: CASSLGGLVLTF. The CDR3 DNA is TGTGCCAGCAGCTTAGGGGGGTTAGTCCTGACTTTC.

V gene TRBV28 combines with J gene TRBJ2-5; 11 nucleotides line up with TRBD2. V shed 8 bases, J shed 4 bases, and the junction held 9 bases outside the gene matches. The CDR3 contains 15 residues. Germline lookup yields CDR1 MDHEN and CDR2 SYDVKM. The CDR3 protein is CASPPVLAGAETQYF. CDR3 sequence (DNA): TGTGCCAGCCCGCCGGTACTAGCGGGAGCAGAGACCCAGTACTTC.

There are many counts of this clone. The rearrangement uses TRBV2 and TRBJ1-2; D ambiguous. The CDR3 is 14 amino acids. The V and J ends lost 3 bases and 4 bases respectively, with 12 bases between them. CDR1 is SNHLY and CDR2 is FYNNEI in the germline V gene. The CDR3 nucleotides read TGTGCCAGCAGTGAGGGAGGAGGTGGCTATGGCTACACCTTC. Translation: CASSEGGGGYGYTF.

Ten or more counts support this clone. The chain is built from TRBV20-1 and TRBJ2-1, with D uncertain. Germline assignment: CDR1 DFQATT and CDR2 SNEGSKA (reference sequence). Trimming stripped 0 bases from V and 5 bases from J, with 11 bases between. The CDR3 totals 14 residues. The chain's CDR3 is CSARESRRNNEQFF. DNA for the CDR3: TGCAGTGCTAGAGAATCCAGGAGAAACAATGAGCAGTTCTTC.

This clone came up many times. For the CDR3, the DNA is TGTGCCAGCAGTTATGGTGGAATATGGGAGACCCAGTACTTC. Protein: CASSYGGIWETQYF. The chain carries TRBV6-5 and TRBJ2-5; D ambiguous. The V gene's germline CDR1 is MNHEY and CDR2 SVGAGI. This CDR3 spans 14 amino acids. V lost 3 bases and J 5 bases, leaving 13 bases between the germline ends.

This clone was counted many times. This rearrangement joins TRBV7-2 to TRBJ2-2, with 7 bases fitting TRBD2. CDR1 and CDR2 (germline): SGHTA, FQGNSA. The CDR3 spans 14 residues. V shed 6 bases and J 6 bases; nucleotides not matched to a gene: 7. For the CDR3, the DNA is TGTGCCAGCAGACAAAGCGGGGCCGCCGGGGAGCTGTTTTTT. It yields the protein CASRQSGAAGELFF.

As DNA, the CDR3 is TGTGCCAGCAGGGGCCAGGTGAACACTGAAGCTTTCTTT. It specifies CASRGQVNTEAFF. This rearrangement joins TRBV5-6 to TRBJ1-1; D is unresolved. The CDR3 has 13 residues. V lost 5 bases, J lost 0 bases, and 8 bases lay in between. Germline CDR1 SGHDT, CDR2 YYEEEE.

Details on this clone: A much more abundant neighbour one base away suggests this may be a read error. The V call is TRBV27, the J call TRBJ1-4, with D maybe TRBD1 (6 bases). The CDR3 consists of 18 residues. V was shortened by 6 bases and J by 4 bases, with 24 bases between the two germline ends. Germline CDR1 MNHEY, CDR2 SMNVEV (reference sequence). This CDR3 is CASREGRGTLAVNEKLFF. The CDR3 DNA is TGTGCCAGCAGGGAGGGGAGGGGGACCTTAGCGGTTAATGAAAAACTGTTTTTT.

V is TRBV6-1 and J is TRBJ2-7, with TRBD1 identical over 9 bases. The CDR3 loop spans 13 amino acids. The germline V gene encodes CDR1 MNHNS and CDR2 SASEGT. The V gene end was trimmed by 6 bases and the J gene end by 5 bases; junction bases not matched to a gene: 5. DNA for the CDR3: TGTGCCAGCAGCCGGACAGGGGTGCACGAGCAGTACTTC. Translation gives CASSRTGVHEQYF.

This clone was counted at least ten times. This chain joins TRBV7-2 and TRBJ2-1; perhaps TRBD2 as D (6 bases). Germline V CDR1 and CDR2: SGHTA, FQGNSA. The CDR3 loop spans 12 amino acids. Trimming cost V 10 bases and J 3 bases, with 10 bases left between them. For the CDR3, the DNA is TGTGCCACCCGGGGGAGCTACAATGAGCAGTTCTTC. Its protein product is CATRGSYNEQFF.

With regard to this clone: A read error may be the cause here, since a much bigger clone is one base away. The CDR3 is CASSPASMRNQPQHF. DNA of the CDR3: TGTGCCAGCAGCCCCGCCTCGATGCGTAATCAGCCCCAGCATTTT. The V call is TRBV28, the J call TRBJ1-5, with D hard to call. CDR3 length equals 15 residues. Germline lookup yields CDR1 MDHEN and CDR2 SYDVKM. V lost 6 bases to trimming and J lost 4 bases, with 16 bases between them.

This clone was counted many times. The chain links TRBV6-1 to TRBJ1-1; D may be TRBD1 (6 bases). CDR1 and CDR2 (germline): MNHNS, SASEGT. With 8 bases removed from V and 3 bases from J, the gap between germline ends came to 16 bases. The length of the CDR3 is 14 residues. The CDR3 coding sequence is TGTGCCAGCGTGGACTCGGGGACATACACTGAAGCTTTCTTT. Encoded protein: CASVDSGTYTEAFF.

This clone was seen only a few times. This could be a read error, since a much larger clone is one nucleotide away. The V and J genes are TRBV19 and TRBJ1-4; unclear D gene. Trimming stripped 3 bases from V and 8 bases from J, with 13 bases between. The CDR3 loop spans 14 amino acids. Germline V gene lookup returns CDR1 LNHDA and CDR2 SQIVND (reference sequence). The CDR3 here is CASSIYGVREKLFF. In DNA form, the CDR3 reads TGTGCCAGTAGTATCTACGGAGTTCGGGAAAAACTGTTTTTT.

This clone was seen many times. The CDR3 sequence: CASSGGLAVEQFF. The CDR3 DNA follows: TGTGCCAGCAGTGGCGGGCTAGCGGTTGAGCAGTTCTTC. This chain uses TRBV6-1 with TRBJ2-1; 7 positions match TRBD2. The CDR3 loop spans 13 amino acids. V lost 4 bases and J lost 9; bases outside the gene matches: 6. From germline, CDR1 is MNHNS and CDR2 SASEGT.